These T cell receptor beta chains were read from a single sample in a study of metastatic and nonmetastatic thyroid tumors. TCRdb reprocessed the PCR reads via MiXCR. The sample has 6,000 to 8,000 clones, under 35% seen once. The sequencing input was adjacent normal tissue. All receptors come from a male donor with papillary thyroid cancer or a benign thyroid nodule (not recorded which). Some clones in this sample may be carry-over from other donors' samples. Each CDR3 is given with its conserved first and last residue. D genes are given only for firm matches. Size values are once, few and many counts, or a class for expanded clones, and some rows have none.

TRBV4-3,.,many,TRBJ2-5,TGCGCCAGCAGCGCGCACAACCAAGAGACCCAGTACTTC,CASSAHNQETQYF
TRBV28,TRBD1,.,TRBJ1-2,TGTGCCAGCAGTTTACTTCGGACAGGGATTGATGGCTACACCTTC,CASSLLRTGIDGYTF
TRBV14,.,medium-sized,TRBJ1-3,TGTGCCAGCAGCCAAGATTTGGGGGGCCATGGAAACACCATATATTTT,CASSQDLGGHGNTIYF
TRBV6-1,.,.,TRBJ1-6,TGTGCCAGCAGTGCCTATTCAAGTTCACCCCTCCACTTT,CASSAYSSSPLHF
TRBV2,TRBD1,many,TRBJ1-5,TGTGCCAGCGGGGTTAGTAGGACAGGGAATAGCAATCAGCCCCAGCATTTT,CASGVSRTGNSNQPQHF
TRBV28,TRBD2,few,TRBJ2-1,TGTGCCAGCAGTTTAGGGACTAGCGGGGAGCAGTTCTTC,CASSLGTSGEQFF
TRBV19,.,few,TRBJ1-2,TGTGCCAGTAGTAGCTCACAGCGCTATGGCTACACCTTC,CASSSSQRYGYTF
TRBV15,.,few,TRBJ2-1,TGTGCCACCAGCAGATATGGGGCAGGCTACAATGAGCAGTTCTTT,CATSRYGAGYNEQFF
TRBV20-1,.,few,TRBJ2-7,TGCAGTGCTAGAGAGCTAGCTCGAAAAAGTGAGCAGTACTTC,CSARELARKSEQYF
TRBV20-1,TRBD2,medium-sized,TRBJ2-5,TGCAGTGCTCCAATGCGGGGGATTCAAGAGACCCAGTACTTC,CSAPMRGIQETQYF
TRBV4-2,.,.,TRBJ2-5,TGTGCCAGCAGCCAGGCGGGGGCCCTGCACCAAGAGACCCAGTACTTC,CASSQAGALHQETQYF
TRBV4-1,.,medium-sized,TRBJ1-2,TGCGCCAGCAGCCAGCCTTCGGACAGCTATGGCTACACCTTC,CASSQPSDSYGYTF
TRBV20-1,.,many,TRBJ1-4,TGCAGTGCTAGATGGCCTGCCTCGGGGGGTGTTGAAAAACTGTTTTTT,CSARWPASGGVEKLFF